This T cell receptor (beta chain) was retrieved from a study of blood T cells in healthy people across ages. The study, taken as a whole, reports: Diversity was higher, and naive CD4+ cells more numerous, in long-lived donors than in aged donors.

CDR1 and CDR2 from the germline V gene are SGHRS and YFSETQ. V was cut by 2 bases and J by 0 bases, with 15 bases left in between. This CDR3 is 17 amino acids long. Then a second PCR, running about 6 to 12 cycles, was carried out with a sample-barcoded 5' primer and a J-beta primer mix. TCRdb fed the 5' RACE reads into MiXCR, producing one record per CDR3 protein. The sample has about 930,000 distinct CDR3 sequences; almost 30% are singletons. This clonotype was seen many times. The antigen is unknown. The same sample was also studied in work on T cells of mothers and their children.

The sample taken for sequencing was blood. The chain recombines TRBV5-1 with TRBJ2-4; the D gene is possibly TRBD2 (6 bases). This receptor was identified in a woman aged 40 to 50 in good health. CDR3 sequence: CASSFDGGMGAKNIQYF. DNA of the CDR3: TGCGCCAGCAGCTTCGACGGGGGAATGGGAGCCAAAAACATTCAGTACTTC.